This TCR beta chain derives from a study of blood T cell repertoires in COVID-19 (dated by TCRdb to the early 2020s). A note on the overall study: Samples from collaborators originated in the United States, Italy and Spain and spanned both the acute and convalescent phases of COVID-19. Samples came from the ongoing ImmuneRACE study (first 160 participants) plus 1,254 subjects from 6 global collaborators. The material from the prospective study consisted of cDNA or gDNA derived from T cells, B-cell-depleted T cells, or PBMCs. Subjects who had been exposed to COVID-19, were actively infected with it, or had recovered from it provided the deeply sampled blood TCRbeta repertoires that made up the dataset. Where HLA class I and class II types were available, the types were taken from metadata supplied by the sample provider, not from assay-based typing. The sample metadata nearly always contained a de-identified subject ID, COVID-19 status, age in years and sex. A freely available public database, intended as a resource for researchers studying the immune response to SARS-CoV-2, is where the repertoires were released. Results and caveats for the whole study, not just this receptor: The amount of clinical and demographic metadata varied by source and participant and was provided uncurated.

There are 14 amino acids in the CDR3, from cysteine to phenylalanine inclusive. Only the CDR3 DNA stays, 42 bases, in frame from base 1. For CDR1 and CDR2, the germline V gene lists KGHSH and LQKENI. Trimming removed 3 bases from V and 7 bases from J; the gene matches leave 8 bases unexplained. About this clone: This receptor's antigen is unknown. Base qualities were left out, and no much larger clone turns up one base away.

TCRbeta CDR3 regions were amplified from genomic DNA by means of the immunoSEQ Assay, a bias-controlled multiplex PCR. Per the authors' processing: The number of nucleated cells in each sample was estimated from the amplification of reference gene primers within the assay. Sequence reads were collapsed and filtered to measure the absolute abundance of every unique TCRbeta CDR3 rearrangement. For each sample, productive Simpson clonality was calculated as the square root of Simpson's diversity index over productive rearrangements. TCRdb holds this immuneACCESS table with in-frame rearrangements only. Some clones are missing; in checked studies, unresolved V genes explain under half, and the rest has no known cause. That table supplies the V and J calls and clone size; D and trimming were determined from the DNA. This sample lists over 400,000 clones; 86% were detected once. 1.4% of the sample is held by the ten biggest clonotypes.

The collaborating institutions used their own protocols to collect whole blood in K2EDTA tubes. For TCRbeta analysis, collaborators shipped samples as frozen whole blood, isolated PBMCs, or DNA extracted from either of those sample types. This sequence uses TRBV18 and TRBJ1-1; 7 junctional bases match TRBD1. This TCR derives from a woman under 40 with active or convalescent COVID-19. Material: peripheral blood. The encoded CDR3 is CASSPRTGEIEAFF. The DNA sequence is as follows: TGTGCCAGCTCACCGCGGACAGGAGAAATTGAAGCTTTCTTT. Where the CDR3 stops, the reference TRBV18 and TRBJ1-1 genes take over; the full variable domain is NAGVMQNPRHLVRRRGQEARLRCSPMKGHSHVYWYRQLPEEGLKFMVYLQKENIIDESGMPKERFSAEFPKEGPSILRIQQVVRGDSAAYFCASSPRTGEIEAFFGQGTRLTVV.